The clone carrying this T cell receptor beta chain has more than one count but fewer than ten. This CDR3 comprises 14 residues. Between the trimmed V and J ends, which lost 5 bases and 4 bases, there was a span of 11 bases. TCRdb ran MiXCR on the RT-PCR reads and lists one entry per CDR3 protein. The table has hundreds of thousands of distinct CDR3 sequences, 16% seen once; the top ten hold approximately 3%. This record belongs to a study of response to subunit inactivated influenza vaccine. The sequencing used CD4+ T cells sorted from PBMCs, collected approximately 25 months after vaccination. The receptor was derived from a man aged 50-75 years who received an inactivated influenza vaccine. V is TRBV12-3 or TRBV12-4 and J is TRBJ2-2; TRBD1 is a possible D gene (5 bases). The CDR3 here is CASSPRQSTGELFF. CDR3 bases: TGTGCCAGCAGTCCAAGACAGAGCACCGGGGAGCTGTTTTTT.